The next 10 T cell receptor beta chains were all read from a single sample in a study of early stage breast cancer tumors. Data came from immunoSEQ multiplex PCR; TCRdb stores just in-frame clones and leaves some out. Altogether 25,000 to 35,000 clones are present, 72% being singletons, with the ten largest covering roughly 33%. The material sequenced was blood. Receptors originate from a person between 45 and 65 years old with breast cancer.

This CDR3 reads CASSYGGGGYGYTF. CDR3 coding DNA: TGTGCCAGCAGTTATGGAGGGGGCGGGTATGGCTACACCTTC. The rearrangement joins TRBV6-6 to TRBJ1-2; 7 nucleotides agree with TRBD1. J gave up 5 bases and V 3 bases, and 6 bases lay outside the gene matches. This CDR3 has 14 amino acids. The germline CDR1 and CDR2 sequences are MNHNY and SVGAGI (reference sequence).

This chain links TRBV28 with TRBJ1-2, with 8 bases identical to TRBD1. CDR1 and CDR2 (germline): MDHEN, SYDVKM. This CDR3 comprises 14 residues. The trim removed 7 bases at V and 2 bases at J, leaving 6 bases unmatched. As DNA, the CDR3 is TGTGCCAGCAAACAGGGGGGGGCAAACTATGGCTACACCTTC. Its translation is CASKQGGANYGYTF.

V is TRBV30 and J is TRBJ1-2, with 7 bases lining up with TRBD1. The CDR3 is 13 amino acids. Germline V gene lookup returns CDR1 GTSNPN and CDR2 SVGIG (reference sequence). V shed 1 base, J shed 8 bases, and the junction held 7 bases outside the gene matches. The DNA of the CDR3 is TGTGCCTGGAGTGCTTACAGGGGAGACGGCTACACCTTC. This encodes CAWSAYRGDGYTF.

On this clone itself: Different DNA sequences within this sample yield the same CDR3. This chain links TRBV7-2 with TRBJ2-7; D remains unclear. Germline values: CDR1 SGHTA, CDR2 FQGNSA. The CDR3 contains 11 residues. The V end was cut by 5 bases, the J end by 4 bases, with 6 bases between. In DNA, the CDR3 is TGTGCCAGCAGCGAGAAGTACGAGCAGTACTTC. It codes for CASSEKYEQYF.

The V gene is TRBV9, the J gene TRBJ2-7, with 9 bases identical to TRBD2. Germline CDR1 SGDLS, CDR2 YYNGEE. The CDR3 runs 14 residues. Trimming cost V 2 bases and J 4 bases; bases outside gene matches: 4. The CDR3 DNA reads TGTGCCAGCAGCGTTGCGGGAGGGGGATACGAGCAGTACTTC. This encodes CASSVAGGGYEQYF.

The J gene is TRBJ2-1, the V gene TRBV15; D is uncertain. Trimming took off 0 bases at V and 5 bases at J, with 17 bases between the two ends. This CDR3 has 17 residues. The germline V gene has CDR1 LNHNV and CDR2 YYDKDF (reference sequence). The DNA of the CDR3 is TGTGCCACCAGCAGAGATAAGAAGGGTACCGGCGACAATGAGCAGTTCTTC. Its translation is CATSRDKKGTGDNEQFF.

As to this clone: A junction end diverges from the germline sequence, so it may reflect a read error. The chain links TRBV19 to TRBJ2-7; 8 bases align to TRBD1. The germline CDR1 and CDR2 sequences are LNHDA and SQIVND (reference sequence). The CDR3 runs to 14 residues. CDR3 DNA sequence: TGTGCCAGTAGTACCTCCCGGACAGGGCTTCCCGTAATCTTC. The encoded protein is CASSTSRTGLPVIF.

V is TRBV19 and J is TRBJ2-1; D is uncertain. The ends were cut back, 5 bases at V and 8 bases at J, with 13 bases in the middle. Germline V gene data show CDR1 as LNHDA and CDR2 as SQIVND (reference sequence). There are 13 residues in the CDR3. The CDR3 is CASSPLAEYEQFF. In DNA form, the CDR3 reads TGTGCCAGTAGTCCCTTAGCTGAGTATGAGCAGTTCTTC.

The rearrangement uses TRBV6-1 and TRBJ2-1; D remains ambiguous. Germline lookup yields CDR1 MNHNS and CDR2 SASEGT. The CDR3 extends over 16 amino acids. V was cut by 2 bases and J by 1 base, with 12 bases left in between. The CDR3 reads CASSEPLGISYNEQFF. The CDR3 DNA follows: TGTGCCAGCAGTGAACCCCTGGGCATTTCCTACAATGAGCAGTTCTTC.

This sequence joins TRBV10-3 and TRBJ2-1; the match to TRBD2 covers 13 bases. The CDR3 is 17 amino acids. Per germline, CDR1 ENHRY and CDR2 SYGVKD. After removal of 2 bases from V and 7 bases from J, the junction contained 8 bases not matched to a gene. The CDR3, as DNA: TGTGCCATCAGTGAGACTGGACTAGCGGGAGTTTCGAATGAGCAGTTCTTC. It translates to CAISETGLAGVSNEQFF.